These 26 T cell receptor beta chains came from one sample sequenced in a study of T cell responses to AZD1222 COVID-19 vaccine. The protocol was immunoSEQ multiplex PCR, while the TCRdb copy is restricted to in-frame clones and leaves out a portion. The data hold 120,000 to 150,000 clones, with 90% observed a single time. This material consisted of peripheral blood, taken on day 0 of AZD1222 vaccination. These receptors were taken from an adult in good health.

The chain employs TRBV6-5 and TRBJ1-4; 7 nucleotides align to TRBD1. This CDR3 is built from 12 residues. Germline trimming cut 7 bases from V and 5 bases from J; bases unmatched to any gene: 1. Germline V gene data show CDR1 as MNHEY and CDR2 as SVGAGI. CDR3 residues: CASNRGNEKLFF. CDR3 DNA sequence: TGTGCCAGCAACAGGGGAAATGAAAAACTGTTTTTT.

The DNA of the CDR3 is TGTGCCAGCAGCAAAGACGCCAGGGGAAACACAGATACGCAGTATTTT. Encoded protein: CASSKDARGNTDTQYF. This sequence joins TRBV21-1 and TRBJ2-3; the table's D gene call, TRBD1, was not cross checked with the DNA. TRBV21-1 is an annotated pseudogene. The CDR3 loop spans 16 amino acids.

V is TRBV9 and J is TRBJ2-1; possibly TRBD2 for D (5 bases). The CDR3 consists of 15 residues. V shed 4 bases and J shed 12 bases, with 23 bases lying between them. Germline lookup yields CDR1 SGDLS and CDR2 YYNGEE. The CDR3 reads CASSPRGEWELGQFF. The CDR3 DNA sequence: TGTGCCAGCAGCCCACGGGGAGAGTGGGAATTGGGGCAGTTCTTC.

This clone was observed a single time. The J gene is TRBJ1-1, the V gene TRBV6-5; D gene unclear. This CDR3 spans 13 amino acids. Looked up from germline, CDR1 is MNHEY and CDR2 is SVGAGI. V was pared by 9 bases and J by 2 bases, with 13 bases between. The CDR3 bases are TGTGCCAGTACCCCGGGAGGAAACACTGAAGCTTTCTTT. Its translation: CASTPGGNTEAFF.

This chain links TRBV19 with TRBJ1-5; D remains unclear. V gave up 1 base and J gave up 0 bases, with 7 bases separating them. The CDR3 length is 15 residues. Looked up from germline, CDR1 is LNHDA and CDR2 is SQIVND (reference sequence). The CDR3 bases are TGTGCCAGTAGTATAGGTGTGGGTAGCAATCAGCCCCAGCATTTT. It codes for CASSIGVGSNQPQHF.

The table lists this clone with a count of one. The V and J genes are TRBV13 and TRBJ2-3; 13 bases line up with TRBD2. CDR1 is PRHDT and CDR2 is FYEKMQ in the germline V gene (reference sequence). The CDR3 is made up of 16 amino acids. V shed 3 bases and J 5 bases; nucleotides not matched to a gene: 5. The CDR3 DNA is TGTGCCAGCAGCTTGACTAGCGGGGGGTATGGAGATACGCAGTATTTT. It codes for CASSLTSGGYGDTQYF.

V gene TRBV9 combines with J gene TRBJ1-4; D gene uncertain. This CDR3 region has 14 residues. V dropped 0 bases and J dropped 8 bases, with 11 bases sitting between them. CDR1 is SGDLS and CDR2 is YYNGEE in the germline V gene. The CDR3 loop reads CASSVELQDEKLFF. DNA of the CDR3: TGTGCCAGCAGCGTAGAGCTCCAGGACGAAAAACTGTTTTTT. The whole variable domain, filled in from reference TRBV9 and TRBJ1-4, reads DSGVTQTPKHLITATGQRVTLRCSPRSGDLSVYWYQQSLDQGLQFLIQYYNGEERAKGNILERFSAQQFPDLHSELNLSSLELGDSALYFCASSVELQDEKLFFGSGTQLSVL.

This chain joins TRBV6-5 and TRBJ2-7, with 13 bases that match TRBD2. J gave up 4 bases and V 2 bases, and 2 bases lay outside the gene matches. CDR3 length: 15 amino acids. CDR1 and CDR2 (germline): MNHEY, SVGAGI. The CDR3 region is CASSYGTSGTYEQYF. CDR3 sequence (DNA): TGTGCCAGCAGTTACGGGACTAGCGGGACTTACGAGCAGTACTTC.

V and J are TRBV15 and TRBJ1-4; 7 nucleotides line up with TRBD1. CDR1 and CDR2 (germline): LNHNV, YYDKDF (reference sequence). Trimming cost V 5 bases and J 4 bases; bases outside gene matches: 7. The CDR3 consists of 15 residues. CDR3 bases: TGTGCCACCAGCCACACTACAGGGGATAATGAAAAACTGTTTTTT. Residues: CATSHTTGDNEKLFF.

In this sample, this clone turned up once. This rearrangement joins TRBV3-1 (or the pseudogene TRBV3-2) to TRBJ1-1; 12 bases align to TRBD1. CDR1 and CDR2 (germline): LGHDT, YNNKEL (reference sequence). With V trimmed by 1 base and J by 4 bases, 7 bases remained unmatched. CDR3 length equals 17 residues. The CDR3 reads CASSQARDRGQVTEAFF. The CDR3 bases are TGTGCCAGCAGCCAAGCCCGGGACAGGGGGCAGGTCACTGAAGCTTTCTTT.

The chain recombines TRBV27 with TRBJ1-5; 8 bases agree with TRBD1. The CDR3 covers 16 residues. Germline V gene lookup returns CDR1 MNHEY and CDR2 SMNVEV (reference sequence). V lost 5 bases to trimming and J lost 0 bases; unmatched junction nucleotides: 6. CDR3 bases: TGTGCCAGCAGTGAACACAGGGGGGATAGCAATCAGCCCCAGCATTTT. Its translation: CASSEHRGDSNQPQHF.

In DNA, the CDR3 is TGTGCCAGCAGTCCCCCACTAGCGGGAGGCGACAAACCCTACGAGCAGTACTTC. This sequence encodes CASSPPLAGGDKPYEQYF. V usage is TRBV6-2 or TRBV6-3 and J usage is TRBJ2-7, with 12 bases identical to TRBD2. Germline CDR1 MNHEY, CDR2 SVGEGT. The trim removed 5 bases at V and 2 bases at J, leaving 13 bases unmatched. The CDR3 sequence is 18 residues long.

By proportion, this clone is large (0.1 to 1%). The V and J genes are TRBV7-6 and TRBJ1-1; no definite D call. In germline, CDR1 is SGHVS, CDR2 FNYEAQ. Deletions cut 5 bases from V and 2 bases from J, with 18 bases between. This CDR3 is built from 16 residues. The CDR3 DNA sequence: TGTGCCAGCAGCCTCAAGGCCGACGGGCAAAACACTGAAGCTTTCTTT. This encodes CASSLKADGQNTEAFF. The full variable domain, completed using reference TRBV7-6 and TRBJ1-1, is GAGVSQSPRYKVTKRGQDVALRCDPISGHVSLYWYRQALGQGPEFLTYFNYEAQQDKSGLPNDRFSAERPEGSISTLTIQRTEQRDSAMYRCASSLKADGQNTEAFFGQGTRLTVV.

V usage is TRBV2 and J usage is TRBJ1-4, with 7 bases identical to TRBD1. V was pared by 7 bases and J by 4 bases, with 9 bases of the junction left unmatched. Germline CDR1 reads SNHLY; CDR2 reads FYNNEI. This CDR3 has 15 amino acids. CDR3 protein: CASTPDRVFNEKLFF. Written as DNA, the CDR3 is TGTGCCAGCACCCCTGACAGGGTGTTTAATGAAAAACTGTTTTTT.

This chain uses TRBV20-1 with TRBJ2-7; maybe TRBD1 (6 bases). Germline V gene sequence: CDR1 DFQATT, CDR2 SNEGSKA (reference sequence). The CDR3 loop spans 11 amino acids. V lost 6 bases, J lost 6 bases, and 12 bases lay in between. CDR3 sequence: CSAVTGSEQYF. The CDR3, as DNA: TGCAGTGCCGTTACAGGGTCCGAGCAGTACTTC.

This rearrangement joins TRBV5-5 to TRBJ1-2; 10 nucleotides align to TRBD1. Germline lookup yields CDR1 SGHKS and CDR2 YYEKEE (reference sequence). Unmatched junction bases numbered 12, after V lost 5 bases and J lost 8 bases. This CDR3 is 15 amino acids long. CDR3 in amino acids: CASRSLGDRGRGYTF. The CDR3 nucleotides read TGTGCCAGCAGAAGCCTCGGGGACAGGGGCCGCGGCTACACCTTC. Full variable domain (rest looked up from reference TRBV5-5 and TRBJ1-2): DAGVTQSPTHLIKTRGQQVTLRCSPISGHKSVSWYQQVLGQGPQFIFQYYEKEERGRGNFPDRFSARQFPNYSSELNVNALLLGDSALYLCASRSLGDRGRGYTFGSGTRLTVV.

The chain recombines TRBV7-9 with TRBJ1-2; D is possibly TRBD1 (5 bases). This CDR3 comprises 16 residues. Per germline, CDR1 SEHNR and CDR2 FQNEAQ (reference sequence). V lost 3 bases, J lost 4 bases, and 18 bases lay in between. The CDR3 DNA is TGTGCCAGCAGCTTGGACTCGGAAGGGGCTAGCTATGGCTACACCTTC. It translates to CASSLDSEGASYGYTF. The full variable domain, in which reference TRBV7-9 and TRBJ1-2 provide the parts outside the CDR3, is DTGVSQNPRHKITKRGQNVTFRCDPISEHNRLYWYRQTLGQGPEFLTYFQNEAQLEKSRLLSDRFSAERPKGSFSTLEIQRTEQGDSAMYLCASSLDSEGASYGYTFGSGTRLTVV.

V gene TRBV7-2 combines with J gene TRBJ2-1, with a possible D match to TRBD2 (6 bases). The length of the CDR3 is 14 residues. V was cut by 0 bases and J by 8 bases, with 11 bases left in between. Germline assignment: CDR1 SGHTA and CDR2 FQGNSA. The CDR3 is CASSLAAGWDEQFF. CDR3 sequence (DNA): TGTGCCAGCAGCTTAGCGGCGGGATGGGATGAGCAGTTCTTC.

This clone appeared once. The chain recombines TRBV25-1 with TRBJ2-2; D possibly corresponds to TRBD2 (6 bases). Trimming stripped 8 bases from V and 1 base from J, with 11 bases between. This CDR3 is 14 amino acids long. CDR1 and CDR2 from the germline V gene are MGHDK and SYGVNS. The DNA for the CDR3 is TGTGCCAGCGGGAAGGGACTGAACACCGGGGAGCTGTTTTTT. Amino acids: CASGKGLNTGELFF.

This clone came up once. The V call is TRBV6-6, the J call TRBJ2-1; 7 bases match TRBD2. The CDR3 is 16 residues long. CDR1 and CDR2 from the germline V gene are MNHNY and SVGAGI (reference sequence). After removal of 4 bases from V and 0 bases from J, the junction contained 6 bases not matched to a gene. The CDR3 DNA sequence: TGTGCCAGCAGTTTGGGACTACTGAGCTCCTACAATGAGCAGTTCTTC. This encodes CASSLGLLSSYNEQFF.

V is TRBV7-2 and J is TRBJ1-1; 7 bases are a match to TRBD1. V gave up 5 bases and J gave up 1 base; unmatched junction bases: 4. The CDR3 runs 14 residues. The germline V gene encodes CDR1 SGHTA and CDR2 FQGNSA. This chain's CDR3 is CASSKTGQNTEAFF. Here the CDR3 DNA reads TGTGCCAGCAGCAAGACAGGGCAGAACACTGAAGCTTTCTTT.

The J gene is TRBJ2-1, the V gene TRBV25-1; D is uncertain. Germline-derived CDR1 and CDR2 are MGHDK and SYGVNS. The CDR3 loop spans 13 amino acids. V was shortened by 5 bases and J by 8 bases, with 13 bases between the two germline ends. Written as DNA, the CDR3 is TGTGCCAGCAGTCAAGCTGTTATGGATGAGCAGTTCTTC. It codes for CASSQAVMDEQFF.

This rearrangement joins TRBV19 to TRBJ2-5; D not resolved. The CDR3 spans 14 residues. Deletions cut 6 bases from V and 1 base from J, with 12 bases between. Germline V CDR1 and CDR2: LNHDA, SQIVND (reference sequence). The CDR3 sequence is CASSTTAVQETQYF. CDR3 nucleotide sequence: TGTGCCAGTAGCACGACCGCGGTCCAAGAGACCCAGTACTTC.

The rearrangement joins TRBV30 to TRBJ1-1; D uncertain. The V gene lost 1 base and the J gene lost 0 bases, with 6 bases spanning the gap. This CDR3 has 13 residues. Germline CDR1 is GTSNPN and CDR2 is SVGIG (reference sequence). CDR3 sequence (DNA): TGTGCCTGGAGTGAGGAGGTGAACACTGAAGCTTTCTTT. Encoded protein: CAWSEEVNTEAFF. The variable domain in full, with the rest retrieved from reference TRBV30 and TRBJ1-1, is SQTIHQWPATLVQPVGSPLSLECTVEGTSNPNLYWYRQAAGRGLQLLFYSVGIGQISSEVPQNLSASRPQDRQFILSSKKLLLSDSGFYLCAWSEEVNTEAFFGQGTRLTVV.

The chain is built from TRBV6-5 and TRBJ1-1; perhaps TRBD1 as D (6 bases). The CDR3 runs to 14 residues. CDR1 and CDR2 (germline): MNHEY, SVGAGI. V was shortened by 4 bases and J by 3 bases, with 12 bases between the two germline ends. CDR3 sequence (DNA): TGTGCCAGCAGTTTACAGGGTACGGACACTGAAGCTTTCTTT. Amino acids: CASSLQGTDTEAFF.

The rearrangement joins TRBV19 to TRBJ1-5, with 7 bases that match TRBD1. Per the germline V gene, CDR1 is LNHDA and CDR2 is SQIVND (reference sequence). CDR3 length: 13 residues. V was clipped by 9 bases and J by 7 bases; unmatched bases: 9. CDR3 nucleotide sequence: TGTGCCAGCCAAAGGGACAGTAAGCAGCCCCAGCATTTT. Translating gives CASQRDSKQPQHF.